This T cell receptor (beta chain) was captured in a study of Ad26.COV2.S vaccination and SARS-CoV-2 variants. Study results and limitations: TCR breadth and depth estimates may have understated total T cell responses. Reports say spike-specific CD8+ and CD4+ T cell responses covered substantial breadth after vaccination.

Treatment given: around 19 received Ad26.COV2.S at low or high dose, single or two shots; roughly five received placebo; per-sample allocation not given. Day 63 after the first injection of vaccine or placebo was the sampling time. A Boston donor was an adult aged 18-55 years. Details on this clone: Its antigen is not identified.

This table comes from immunoSEQ multiplex PCR, and its TCRdb copy is limited to in-frame clones, with some not included. This table has about 350,000 clones, 88% appearing once. Trimming stripped 0 bases from V and 8 bases from J, with 11 bases between. This CDR3 is 13 amino acids long. The germline V gene encodes CDR1 SGDLS and CDR2 YYNGEE. The TCR comes from a person between 18 and 59 years old who received the Ad26.COV2.S COVID-19 vaccine or a placebo. The V and J genes are TRBV9 and TRBJ1-2, with D perhaps matching TRBD1 (5 bases). Sequences were derived from peripheral blood, sampled in a trial of Ad26.COV2.S vaccine versus placebo. In DNA, the CDR3 is TGTGCCAGCAGCGTAGATGGGGACCACGGCTACACCTTC. This gives the protein CASSVDGDHGYTF.